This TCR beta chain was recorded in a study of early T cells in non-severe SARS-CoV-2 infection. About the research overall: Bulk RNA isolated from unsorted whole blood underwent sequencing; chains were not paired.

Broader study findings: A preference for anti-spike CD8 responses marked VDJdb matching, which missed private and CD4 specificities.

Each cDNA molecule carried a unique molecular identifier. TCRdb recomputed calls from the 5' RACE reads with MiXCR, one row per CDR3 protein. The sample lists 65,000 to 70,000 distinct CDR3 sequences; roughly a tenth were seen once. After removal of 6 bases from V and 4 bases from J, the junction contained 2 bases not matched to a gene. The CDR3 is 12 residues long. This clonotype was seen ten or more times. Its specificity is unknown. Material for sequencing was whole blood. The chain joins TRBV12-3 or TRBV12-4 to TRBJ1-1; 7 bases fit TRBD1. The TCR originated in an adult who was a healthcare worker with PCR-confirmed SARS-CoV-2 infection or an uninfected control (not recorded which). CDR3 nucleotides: TGTGCCAGCAGCCCAGGGGGCACTGAAGCTTTCTTT. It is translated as CASSPGGTEAFF.